The 19 T cell receptor beta chains given below trace back to one sample, sequenced in a study of response to subunit inactivated influenza vaccine. One entry per CDR3 protein results from TCRdb running MiXCR on the RT-PCR reads. Of roughly 700,000 distinct CDR3 sequences in the sample, more than 11% were seen once. The sample was PBMCs from blood, taken 14 to 15 days before vaccination. The receptor source for this set is a man in his fifties or sixties who received an inactivated influenza vaccine.

This clonotype was observed a handful of times. CDR3 protein: CASSPTGYQETQYF. The CDR3 DNA is TGCGCCAGCAGCCCTACGGGGTACCAAGAGACCCAGTACTTC. The gene calls are TRBV5-1 and TRBJ2-5; tentatively, D is TRBD2 (5 bases). Germline loops: CDR1 SGHRS, CDR2 YFSETQ. There are 14 residues in the CDR3. V was clipped by 4 bases and J by 0 bases, with 10 bases between them.

This clonotype was observed many times. The chain has TRBV5-1 and TRBJ2-1; 13 nucleotides match TRBD2. Per germline, CDR1 SGHRS and CDR2 YFSETQ. V shed 4 bases, J shed 5 bases, and the junction held 3 bases outside the gene matches. This CDR3 is 15 amino acids long. CDR3 in DNA: TGCGCCAGCAGCATGACTAGCGGGAGGAACAATGAGCAGTTCTTC. It yields the protein CASSMTSGRNNEQFF.

This clonotype appeared many times. The chain combines TRBV4-2 with TRBJ1-5; D not resolved. There are 16 residues in the CDR3. Germline lookup yields CDR1 LGHNA and CDR2 YNFKEQ. The V and J ends lost 0 bases and 6 bases respectively, with 15 bases between them. The CDR3 nucleotides are TGTGCCAGCAGCCAAGATGCCCAGGATAAGGTTCAGCCCCAGCATTTT. Encoded protein: CASSQDAQDKVQPQHF.

This clonotype was seen at least ten times. The chain is built from TRBV15 and TRBJ1-5, with D perhaps TRBD1 (6 bases). V dropped 1 base and J dropped 5 bases, with 9 bases sitting between them. The CDR3 totals 14 residues. Germline V gives CDR1 LNHNV, CDR2 YYDKDF (reference sequence). The CDR3, as DNA: TGTGCCACCAGCAGAGGGACAGAGGATCAGCCCCAGCATTTT. As protein: CATSRGTEDQPQHF.

The chain carries TRBV6-2 or TRBV6-3 and TRBJ1-1; a possible D gene is TRBD1 (6 bases). CDR3 length: 15 amino acids. CDR1 MNHEY and CDR2 SVGEGT come from the germline V gene. V was pared by 4 bases and J by 9 bases, with 21 bases between. The CDR3 protein is CASSLNEPGAKQAFF. In nucleotides, the CDR3 is TGTGCCAGCAGTTTAAACGAGCCAGGGGCCAAACAAGCTTTCTTT.

This clonotype has only a few counts. This chain connects TRBV10-3 to TRBJ2-5; D is possibly TRBD1 or TRBD2 (5 bases each). Germline V gene data show CDR1 as ENHRY and CDR2 as SYGVKD. Trimming removed 6 bases from V and 7 bases from J, with 12 bases in between. This CDR3 contains 12 residues. In DNA form, the CDR3 reads TGTGCCATCAGGGGGGAGCTTGGGACCCAGTACTTC. Residues: CAIRGELGTQYF.

V and J are TRBV11-2 and TRBJ1-1; D not certain. V lost 2 bases to trimming and J lost 1 base, with 11 bases between them. The length of the CDR3 is 15 residues. Germline V gene sequence: CDR1 SGHAT, CDR2 FQNNGV. In DNA form, the CDR3 reads TGTGCCAGCAGCTTAACGGGGTCGAAGAACACTGAAGCTTTCTTT. Translating gives CASSLTGSKNTEAFF.

V and J are TRBV12-3 or TRBV12-4 and TRBJ2-2; a possible D gene is TRBD1 (6 bases). The CDR3 loop spans 15 amino acids. The V end lost 5 bases, the J end lost 5 bases, and 15 bases lay between the germline ends. The CDR3 here is CASSAGDRPTGELFF. As DNA, the CDR3 is TGTGCCAGCAGTGCAGGGGATAGACCGACCGGGGAGCTGTTTTTT.

In this sample, this clonotype turned up many times. The V and J genes are TRBV29-1 and TRBJ2-1; tentatively, D is TRBD1 (5 bases). The CDR3 runs to 13 residues. V lost 6 bases and J 0 bases, leaving 9 bases between the germline ends. Germline V gene sequence: CDR1 SQVTM, CDR2 ANQGSEA. CDR3 region: CSVGQASYNEQFF. Written as DNA, the CDR3 is TGCAGCGTCGGACAAGCCTCCTACAATGAGCAGTTCTTC.

V is TRBV2 and J is TRBJ1-2; tentatively, D is TRBD1 (5 bases). The CDR3 is 13 amino acids. The ends were cut back, 4 bases at V and 7 bases at J, with 13 bases in the middle. Germline V gene lookup returns CDR1 SNHLY and CDR2 FYNNEI. Here the CDR3 reads CASSVWGIGGYTF. The CDR3 nucleotides are TGTGCCAGCAGTGTGTGGGGCATAGGTGGCTACACCTTC.

CDR3 residues: CAWSQETQYF. The CDR3 coding sequence is TGTGCCTGGAGTCAAGAGACCCAGTACTTC. The V and J genes are TRBV30 and TRBJ2-5; no reliable D call. V was clipped by 2 bases and J by 2 bases, with 0 bases between them. The CDR3 consists of 10 residues. Germline V gene data show CDR1 as GTSNPN and CDR2 as SVGIG (reference sequence).

The rearrangement uses TRBV24-1 and TRBJ2-5; D is ambiguous. Per germline, CDR1 KGHDR and CDR2 SFDVKD. V lost 4 bases to trimming and J lost 7 bases, with 9 bases between them. The CDR3 is 12 residues long. Written as DNA, the CDR3 is TGTGCCACCAGTGACCCCTTGGGGACCCAGTACTTC. The encoded protein is CATSDPLGTQYF.

Only a few counts were recorded for this clonotype. The chain joins TRBV19 to TRBJ1-1; D unresolved. The germline CDR1 and CDR2 sequences are LNHDA and SQIVND (reference sequence). V lost 6 bases and J lost 0, with 5 bases in between. CDR3 length: 12 amino acids. In nucleotides, the CDR3 is TGTGCCAGTAGGAATTTGAACACTGAAGCTTTCTTT. It yields the protein CASRNLNTEAFF.

This clonotype was counted a few times. The V call is TRBV20-1, the J call TRBJ1-1; D call uncertain. The CDR3 length is 10 residues. Germline V lookup: CDR1 DFQATT, CDR2 SNEGSKA (reference sequence). Trimming removed 3 bases from V and 10 bases from J, with 9 bases in between. The CDR3 protein is CSASSSAAFF. CDR3 sequence (DNA): TGCAGTGCTAGTTCCAGCGCAGCTTTCTTT.

This clonotype was observed a handful of times. V usage is TRBV5-1 and J usage is TRBJ1-2; D is unclear. Germline V lookup: CDR1 SGHRS, CDR2 YFSETQ. V was pared by 0 bases and J by 8 bases, with 14 bases between. The CDR3 has 14 residues. Here the CDR3 reads CASSLVGRANGYTF. DNA of the CDR3: TGCGCCAGCAGCTTGGTTGGGCGCGCAAACGGCTACACCTTC.

CDR3 sequence: CASSVDPGQGVYGYTF. CDR3 DNA sequence: TGCGCCAGCAGTGTAGACCCGGGACAGGGGGTCTATGGCTACACCTTC. V gene TRBV10-2 combines with J gene TRBJ1-2; TRBD1 matches at 11 bases. The CDR3 consists of 16 residues. Germline V gene sequence: CDR1 WSHSY, CDR2 SAAADI. The trim removed 4 bases at V and 4 bases at J, leaving 8 bases unmatched.

This clonotype was counted between two and nine times. V usage is TRBV20-1 and J usage is TRBJ1-3; 9 bases align to TRBD1. The germline V gene has CDR1 DFQATT and CDR2 SNEGSKA (reference sequence). This CDR3 comprises 14 residues. V lost 6 bases and J lost 0; bases outside the gene matches: 3. CDR3 DNA: TGCAGTGCCAGACAGGGGGGCTCTGGAAACACCATATATTTT. This encodes CSARQGGSGNTIYF.

Concerning this clonotype: Being one base from a much bigger clone, this may be a read error. The gene calls are TRBV15 and TRBJ2-1, with 9 positions matching TRBD2. The length of the CDR3 is 14 residues. CDR1 is LNHNV and CDR2 is YYDKDF in the germline V gene (reference sequence). The CDR3 is CATRRAGGYNVQFF. The CDR3 DNA follows: TGTGCCACCAGAAGAGCGGGGGGCTACAATGTGCAGTTCTTC.

The gene calls are TRBV27 and TRBJ2-3; 11 bases line up with TRBD2. This CDR3 contains 16 residues. In germline, CDR1 is MNHEY, CDR2 SMNVEV (reference sequence). V dropped 2 bases and J dropped 3; count of bases not matched to a gene: 4. CDR3: CASSLTSGSFTDTQYF. CDR3 in DNA: TGTGCCAGCAGTTTAACTAGCGGGAGTTTTACAGATACGCAGTATTTT.